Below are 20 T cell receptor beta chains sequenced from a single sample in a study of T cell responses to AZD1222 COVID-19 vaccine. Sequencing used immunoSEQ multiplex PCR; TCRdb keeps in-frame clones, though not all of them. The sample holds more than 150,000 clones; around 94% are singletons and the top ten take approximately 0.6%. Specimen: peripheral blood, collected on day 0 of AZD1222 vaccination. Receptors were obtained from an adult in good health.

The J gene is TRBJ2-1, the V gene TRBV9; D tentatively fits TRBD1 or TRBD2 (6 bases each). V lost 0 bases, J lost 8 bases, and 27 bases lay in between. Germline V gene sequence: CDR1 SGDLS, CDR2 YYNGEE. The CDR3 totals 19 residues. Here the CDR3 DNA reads TGTGCCAGCAGCGTAGGGGGACGGTTATGGGGACCCGGGGGCGATGAGCAGTTCTTC. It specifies CASSVGGRLWGPGGDEQFF.

The DNA of the CDR3 is TGTGCCATCAAGGGGGGGGTAATAGCGGAAGATACGCAGTATTTT. Encoded protein: CAIKGGVIAEDTQYF. The rearrangement uses TRBV10-3 and TRBJ2-3; maybe TRBD2 (7 bases). The CDR3 covers 15 residues. In germline, CDR1 is ENHRY, CDR2 SYGVKD. Trimming stripped 7 bases from V and 5 bases from J, with 19 bases between.

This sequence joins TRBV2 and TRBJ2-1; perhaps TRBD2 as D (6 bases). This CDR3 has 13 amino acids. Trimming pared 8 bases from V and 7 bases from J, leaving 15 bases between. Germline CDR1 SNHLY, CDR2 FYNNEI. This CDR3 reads CASGGGIGNEQFF. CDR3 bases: TGTGCCAGCGGTGGAGGGATCGGAAATGAGCAGTTCTTC.

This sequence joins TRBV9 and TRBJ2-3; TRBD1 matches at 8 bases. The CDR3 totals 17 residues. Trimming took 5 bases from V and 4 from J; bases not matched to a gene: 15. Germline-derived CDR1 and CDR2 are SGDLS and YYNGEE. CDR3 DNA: TGTGCCAGCAGTCCCAGGGGGCCCCAGGTGGGCGCAGATACGCAGTATTTT. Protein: CASSPRGPQVGADTQYF.

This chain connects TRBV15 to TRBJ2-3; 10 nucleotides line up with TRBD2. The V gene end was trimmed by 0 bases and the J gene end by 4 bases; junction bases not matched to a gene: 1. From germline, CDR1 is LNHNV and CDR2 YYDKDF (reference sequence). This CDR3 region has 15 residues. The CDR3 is CATSRELAGADTQYF. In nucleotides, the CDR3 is TGTGCCACCAGCAGAGAGCTAGCGGGAGCAGATACGCAGTATTTT.

The DNA of the CDR3 is TGTGCCAGCAGTCCCCCAGGGGACCACGAGCAGTACTTC. Translating it yields CASSPPGDHEQYF. This chain connects TRBV28 to TRBJ2-7; tentatively, D is TRBD1 (6 bases). This CDR3 spans 13 amino acids. V lost 5 bases and J 5 bases, leaving 13 bases between the germline ends. Germline assignment: CDR1 MDHEN and CDR2 SYDVKM.

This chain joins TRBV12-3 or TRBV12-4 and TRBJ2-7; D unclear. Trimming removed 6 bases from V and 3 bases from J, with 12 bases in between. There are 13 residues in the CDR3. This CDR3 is CASSFGDVYEQYF. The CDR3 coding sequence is TGTGCCAGCAGCTTCGGCGACGTCTACGAGCAGTACTTC.

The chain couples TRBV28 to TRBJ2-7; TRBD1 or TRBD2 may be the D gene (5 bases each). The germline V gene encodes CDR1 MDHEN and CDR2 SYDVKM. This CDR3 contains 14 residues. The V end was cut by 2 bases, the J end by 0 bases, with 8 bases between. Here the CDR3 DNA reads TGTGCCAGCAGTTTAGCCGGGACCTCCTACGAGCAGTACTTC. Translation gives CASSLAGTSYEQYF.

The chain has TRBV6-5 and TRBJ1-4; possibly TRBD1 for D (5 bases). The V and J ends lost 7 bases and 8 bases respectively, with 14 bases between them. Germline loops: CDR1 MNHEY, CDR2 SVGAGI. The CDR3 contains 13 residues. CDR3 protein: CASTGRMEEKLFF. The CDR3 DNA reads TGTGCCAGCACAGGGAGGATGGAGGAAAAACTGTTTTTT.

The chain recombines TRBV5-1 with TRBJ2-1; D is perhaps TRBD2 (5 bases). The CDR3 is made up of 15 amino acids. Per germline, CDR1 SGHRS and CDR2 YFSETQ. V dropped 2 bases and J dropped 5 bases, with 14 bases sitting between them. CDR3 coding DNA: TGCGCCAGCAGCTTCGCGGGCGGATCGAACAATGAGCAGTTCTTC. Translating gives CASSFAGGSNNEQFF.

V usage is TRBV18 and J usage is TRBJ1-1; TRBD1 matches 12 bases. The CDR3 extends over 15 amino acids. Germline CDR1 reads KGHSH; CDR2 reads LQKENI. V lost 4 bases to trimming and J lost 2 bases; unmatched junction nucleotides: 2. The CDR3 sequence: CASSLGTGGNTEAFF. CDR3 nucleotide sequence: TGTGCCAGCTCACTAGGGACAGGGGGCAACACTGAAGCTTTCTTT.

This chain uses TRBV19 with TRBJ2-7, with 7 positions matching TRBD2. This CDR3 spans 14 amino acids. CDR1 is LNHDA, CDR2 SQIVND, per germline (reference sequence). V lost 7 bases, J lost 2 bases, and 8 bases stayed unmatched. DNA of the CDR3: TGTGCCAGTAAAATAGGAGCGGGACCCTACGAGCAGTACTTC. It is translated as CASKIGAGPYEQYF.

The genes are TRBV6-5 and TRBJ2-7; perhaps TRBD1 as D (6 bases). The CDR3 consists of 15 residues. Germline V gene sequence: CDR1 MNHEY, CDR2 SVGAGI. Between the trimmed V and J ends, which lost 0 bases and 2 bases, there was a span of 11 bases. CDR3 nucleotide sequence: TGTGCCAGCAGTTACTCTGGGGGCGCAACCTACGAGCAGTACTTC. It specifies CASSYSGGATYEQYF.

For the CDR3, the DNA is TGCGCCAGCAGAGCGACCGCCCGGGATCAGCCCCAGCATTTT. Protein sequence: CASRATARDQPQHF. This sequence joins TRBV10-2 and TRBJ1-5, with no clear D. Germline V gene sequence: CDR1 WSHSY, CDR2 SAAADI. This CDR3 is 14 amino acids long. V was trimmed by 6 bases and J by 5 bases, leaving 14 bases between them.

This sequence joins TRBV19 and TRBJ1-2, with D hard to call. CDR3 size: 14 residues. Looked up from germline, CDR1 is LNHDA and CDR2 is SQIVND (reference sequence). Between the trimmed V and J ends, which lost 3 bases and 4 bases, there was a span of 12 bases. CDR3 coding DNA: TGTGCCAGTAGTATGCTGGGTTCGGGCTATGGCTACACCTTC. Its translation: CASSMLGSGYGYTF.

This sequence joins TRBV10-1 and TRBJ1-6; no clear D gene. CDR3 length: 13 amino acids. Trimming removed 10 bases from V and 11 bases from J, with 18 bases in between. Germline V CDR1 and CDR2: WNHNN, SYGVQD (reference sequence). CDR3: CATSLKEGTPLHF. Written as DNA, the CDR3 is TGCGCCACCTCCTTAAAGGAAGGGACACCCCTCCACTTT.

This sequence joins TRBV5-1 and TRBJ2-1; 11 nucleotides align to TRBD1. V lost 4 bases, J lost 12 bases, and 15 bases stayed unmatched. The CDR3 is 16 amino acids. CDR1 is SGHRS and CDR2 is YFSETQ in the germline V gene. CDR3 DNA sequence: TGCGCCAGCAGCCCGGGACAGGGGGGACGTAAGGGCGGGCAGTTCTTC. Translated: CASSPGQGGRKGGQFF.

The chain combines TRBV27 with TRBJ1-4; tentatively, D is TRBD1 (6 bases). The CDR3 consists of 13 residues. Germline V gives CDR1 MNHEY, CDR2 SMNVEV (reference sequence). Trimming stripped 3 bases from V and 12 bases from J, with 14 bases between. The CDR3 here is CASSLRGGVELFF. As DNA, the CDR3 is TGTGCCAGCAGTTTGAGAGGGGGGGTAGAACTGTTTTTT.

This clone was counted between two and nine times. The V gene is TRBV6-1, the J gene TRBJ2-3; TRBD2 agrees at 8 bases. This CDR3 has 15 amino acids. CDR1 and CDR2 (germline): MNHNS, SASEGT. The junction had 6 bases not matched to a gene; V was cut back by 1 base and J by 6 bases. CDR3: CASSEGNSGADTQYF. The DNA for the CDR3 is TGTGCCAGCAGTGAAGGAAATAGCGGGGCCGATACGCAGTATTTT.

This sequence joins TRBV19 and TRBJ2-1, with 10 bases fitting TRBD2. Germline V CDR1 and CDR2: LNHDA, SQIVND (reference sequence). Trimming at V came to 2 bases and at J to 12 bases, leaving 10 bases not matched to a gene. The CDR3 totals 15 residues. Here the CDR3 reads CASSIPGLASLTQFF. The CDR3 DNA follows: TGTGCCAGTAGTATACCGGGACTAGCGAGCCTAACGCAGTTCTTC.